This is a list of T cell receptor beta chains from one sample in a study of OX40 agonist ivuxolimab in advanced cancers. The repertoire was sequenced with immunoSEQ multiplex PCR; TCRdb's copy has only in-frame clones and lacks some. The table shows 59,000 or so clones, with about 87% occurring only once. Sequenced here: CD4+ or CD8+ T cells sorted from blood, sampled in a trial of the OX40 agonist ivuxolimab. These receptors were obtained from an adult with an advanced solid tumor such as melanoma, head and neck, liver or kidney cancer. CDR3s include the opening cysteine and the closing phenylalanine or tryptophan. D genes are given only for firm matches. Rows may omit the clone size; those that give it use once, few, many or a size class.

TRBJ1-5 | NA | NA | TRBV28 | CATRGSQGYNQPQHF | TGTGCCACGCGGGGGAGCCAGGGGTACAATCAGCCCCAGCATTTT
TRBJ2-3 | TRBD2 | NA | TRBV29-1 | CSVEPSGRPSTDTQYF | TGCAGCGTTGAGCCTAGCGGGAGGCCTAGCACAGATACGCAGTATTTT
TRBJ2-7 | TRBD1 | NA | TRBV19 | CASSPRTGGTYEQYF | TGTGCCAGTAGTCCCAGGACAGGGGGCACCTACGAGCAGTACTTC
TRBJ1-2 | TRBD1 | NA | TRBV6-1 | CASSVAGTGDYTF | TGTGCCAGCAGTGTGGCCGGGACAGGGGACTACACCTTC
TRBJ1-3 | NA | NA | TRBV11-2 | CASSLDLGRGDYSGNTIYF | TGTGCCAGCAGCTTAGATTTGGGTCGAGGGGATTACTCTGGAAACACCATATATTTT
TRBJ1-6 | NA | once | TRBV4-1 | CASSQERTANSPLHF | TGCGCCAGCAGCCAAGAGCGGACGGCGAATTCACCCCTCCACTTT
TRBJ2-6 | TRBD2 | once | TRBV9 | CASSPRGGDSGANVLTF | TGTGCCAGCAGCCCCCGCGGGGGAGACTCTGGGGCCAACGTCCTGACTTTC
TRBJ2-2 | TRBD2 | NA | TRBV7-8 | CASSLLGGRTGELFF | TGTGCCAGCAGCTTATTAGGCGGGAGGACCGGGGAGCTGTTTTTT
TRBJ2-7 | NA | NA | TRBV6-1 | CASALWTVTIGEQYF | TGTGCCAGCGCGCTGTGGACAGTGACCATCGGGGAGCAGTACTTC
TRBJ1-3 | NA | NA | TRBV6-1 | CASNRVTGNTIYF | TGTGCCAGCAACCGGGTGACTGGAAACACCATATATTTT
TRBJ2-7 | NA | NA | TRBV25-1 | CASSEFYEQYF | TGTGCCAGCAGTGAATTCTACGAGCAGTACTTC
TRBJ2-7 | NA | NA | TRBV6-6 | CASSSPWGAYEQYF | TGTGCCAGCAGTTCCCCCTGGGGGGCCTACGAGCAGTACTTC
TRBJ1-1 | NA | NA | TRBV12-5 | CASGADGGGLGEAFF | TGTGCTAGTGGTGCTGACGGTGGGGGACTCGGTGAAGCTTTCTTT
TRBJ2-2 | NA | NA | TRBV6-1 | CASSANRDGELFF | TGTGCCAGCAGTGCAAACAGGGACGGGGAGCTGTTTTTT
TRBJ1-4 | NA | few | TRBV2 | CASREGGSEKLFF | TGTGCCAGCAGAGAGGGGGGGAGTGAAAAACTGTTTTTT
TRBJ1-1 | NA | NA | TRBV19 | CASENRDSPEAFF | TGTGCCAGTGAAAACAGGGATAGCCCTGAAGCTTTCTTT